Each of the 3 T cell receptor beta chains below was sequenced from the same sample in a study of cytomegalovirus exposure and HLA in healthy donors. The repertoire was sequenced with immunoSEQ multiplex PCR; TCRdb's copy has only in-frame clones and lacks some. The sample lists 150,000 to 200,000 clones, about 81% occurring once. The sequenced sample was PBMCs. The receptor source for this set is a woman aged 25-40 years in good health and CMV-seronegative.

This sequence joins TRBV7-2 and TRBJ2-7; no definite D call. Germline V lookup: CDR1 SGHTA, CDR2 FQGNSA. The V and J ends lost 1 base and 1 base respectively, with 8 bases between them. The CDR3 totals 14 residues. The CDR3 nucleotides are TGTGCCAGCAGCTTAGATCACTCATCCTACGAGCAGTACTTC. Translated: CASSLDHSSYEQYF.

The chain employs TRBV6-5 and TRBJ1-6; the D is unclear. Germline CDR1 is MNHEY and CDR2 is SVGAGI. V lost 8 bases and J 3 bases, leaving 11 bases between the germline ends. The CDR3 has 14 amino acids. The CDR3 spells CASSLDFYNSPLHF. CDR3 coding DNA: TGTGCCAGCTCCTTAGATTTCTATAATTCACCCCTCCACTTT.

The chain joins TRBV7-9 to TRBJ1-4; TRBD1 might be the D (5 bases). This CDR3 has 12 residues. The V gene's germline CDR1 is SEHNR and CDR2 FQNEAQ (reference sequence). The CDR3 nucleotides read TGTGCTCGTATGGGGGGGAGTGAAAAACTGTTTTTT. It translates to CARMGGSEKLFF. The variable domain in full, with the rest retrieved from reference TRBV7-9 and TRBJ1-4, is DTGVSQNPRHKITKRGQNVTFRCDPISEHNRLYWYRQTLGQGPEFLTYFQNEAQLEKSRLLSDRFSAERPKGSFSTLEIQRTEQGDSAMYLCARMGGSEKLFFGSGTQLSVL.